This T cell receptor (beta chain) derives from a study of blood T cell repertoires in COVID-19. Study-level information: Whether acute or convalescent, the COVID-19 samples came from the United States, Italy and Spain. The cDNA or gDNA used as material had been derived from T cells, B-cell-depleted T cells, or PBMCs.

The authors' processing: Counts of nucleated cells, estimated from reference gene primer amplification, were obtained. Some clones are missing from TCRdb's copy, which holds only in-frame ones; the method was immunoSEQ multiplex PCR. V and J calls and clone size come straight from that table; D and trimming were deduced from the DNA. The data contain about 300,000 clones, 89% of them singletons. CDR3 length: 15 amino acids. V was trimmed by 1 base and J by 3 bases, leaving 7 bases between them. CDR1 MNHNS and CDR2 SASEGT come from the germline V gene. The sequenced sample was peripheral blood. V gene TRBV6-1 combines with J gene TRBJ2-6; a possible D gene is TRBD2 (5 bases). This receptor was identified in a young man who had recovered from COVID-19. DNA of the CDR3: TGTGCCAGCAGTGAAGAAGGAGGTGGGGCCAACGTCCTGACTTTC. The encoded protein is CASSEEGGGANVLTF.